These 32 T cell receptor beta chains originate from one sample sequenced in a study of identical twins. TCRdb analysed the 5' RACE reads with MiXCR anew, one entry per CDR3 protein. The repertoire holds approximately 590,000 distinct CDR3 sequences, 9.5% to 10% seen once, with roughly 3% in the top ten. These data were likewise used in another study, on yellow fever vaccine responses in identical twins.

The sample consisted of PBMCs. The receptors come from a woman between 18 and 30 years old in good health.

V usage is TRBV20-1 and J usage is TRBJ2-3; 11 bases match TRBD2. V was clipped by 3 bases and J by 2 bases; unmatched bases: 7. This CDR3 comprises 16 residues. Germline V gene data show CDR1 as DFQATT and CDR2 as SNEGSKA (reference sequence). CDR3: CSARPGGLAVTDTQYF. As DNA, the CDR3 is TGCAGTGCTAGGCCTGGGGGACTAGCGGTCACAGATACGCAGTATTTT.

This clonotype has just a few counts. V and J are TRBV7-2 and TRBJ1-5; no clear D. The CDR3 length is 12 residues. The germline V gene encodes CDR1 SGHTA and CDR2 FQGNSA. V gave up 5 bases and J gave up 6 bases, with 8 bases separating them. CDR3 protein: CASSPDGQPQHF. The CDR3 DNA sequence: TGTGCCAGCAGCCCGGACGGTCAGCCCCAGCATTTT.

This clonotype was observed a few times. The chain is built from TRBV5-5 and TRBJ2-1; D is undetermined. CDR1 and CDR2 (germline): SGHKS, YYEKEE (reference sequence). The V end lost 0 bases, the J end lost 1 base, and 14 bases lay between the germline ends. This CDR3 is built from 17 residues. The CDR3 region is CASSLAGRVRSYNEQFF. CDR3 coding DNA: TGTGCCAGCAGCTTGGCCGGCCGGGTGCGATCCTACAATGAGCAGTTCTTC.

The chain links TRBV29-1 to TRBJ2-7, with D uncertain. V was cut by 4 bases and J by 0 bases, with 10 bases left in between. There are 13 residues in the CDR3. Germline V gives CDR1 SQVTM, CDR2 ANQGSEA. The CDR3 sequence: CSVVLSLSYEQYF. CDR3 coding DNA: TGCAGCGTTGTTCTCTCTCTCTCCTACGAGCAGTACTTC.

V and J are TRBV3-1 and TRBJ2-3; 7 nucleotides match TRBD1. Germline lookup yields CDR1 LGHDT and CDR2 YNNKEL (reference sequence). The CDR3 runs 14 residues. The V gene end was trimmed by 3 bases and the J gene end by 4 bases; junction bases not matched to a gene: 4. CDR3 protein: CASSQRQGSDTQYF. The CDR3 region has the DNA TGTGCCAGCAGCCAGAGACAGGGTTCAGATACGCAGTATTTT.

This clonotype was seen more than once but under ten times. The chain recombines TRBV7-2 with TRBJ2-1; D perhaps matches TRBD2 (6 bases). Looked up from germline, CDR1 is SGHTA and CDR2 is FQGNSA. The CDR3 is 12 residues long. V was pared by 5 bases and J by 10 bases, with 12 bases between. For the CDR3, the DNA is TGTGCCAGCAGCCCCGAACGGGGGGAGCAGTTCTTC. This sequence encodes CASSPERGEQFF.

This clonotype was counted ten times or more. J is TRBJ2-2 and V is TRBV5-6; TRBD1 or TRBD2 may be the D gene (5 bases each). Germline CDR1 SGHDT, CDR2 YYEEEE. Trimming cost V 3 bases and J 1 base, with 10 bases left between them. The CDR3 has 15 residues. The CDR3 DNA reads TGTGCCAGCAGCTCGGGGCAGAGGAACACCGGGGAGCTGTTTTTT. The encoded protein is CASSSGQRNTGELFF.

This sequence joins TRBV20-1 and TRBJ1-2; TRBD1 is a possible D gene (6 bases). Germline lookup yields CDR1 DFQATT and CDR2 SNEGSKA (reference sequence). This CDR3 comprises 12 residues. V was shortened by 4 bases and J by 5 bases, with 11 bases between the two germline ends. The CDR3 DNA reads as TGCAGTGCTACCAGGACAGATTATGGCTACACCTTC. This gives the protein CSATRTDYGYTF.

On this clonotype: Mismatch with germline at one junction end may stem from a read error. This sequence joins TRBV20-1 and TRBJ2-7; 7 bases agree with TRBD2. The CDR3 runs to 17 residues. Germline V gene data show CDR1 as DFQATT and CDR2 as SNEGSKA (reference sequence). CDR3 protein: CCARDTAGVLATYEQYF. CDR3 sequence (DNA): TGCTGTGCTAGAGATACGGCGGGGGTACTAGCGACCTACGAGCAGTACTTC.

This clonotype was seen only a few times. V is TRBV12-3 or TRBV12-4 and J is TRBJ2-3; D is ambiguous. The CDR3 spans 15 residues. The V end lost 2 bases, the J end lost 2 bases, and 11 bases lay between the germline ends. The CDR3 reads CASSLTVAITDTQYF. For the CDR3, the DNA is TGTGCCAGCAGTTTAACGGTGGCCATCACAGATACGCAGTATTTT.

The sample holds a few counts of this clonotype. V and J are TRBV28 and TRBJ2-5, with D perhaps matching TRBD1 (5 bases). CDR3 length: 12 residues. Trimming removed 9 bases at V and 5 bases at J, with 13 bases between. From germline, CDR1 is MDHEN and CDR2 SYDVKM. The CDR3 is CASSAAGETQYF. The DNA for the CDR3 is TGTGCCAGTTCGGCAGCAGGGGAGACCCAGTACTTC.

In regard to this clonotype: A much larger clone differs by one base, so this may be a read error. The chain's CDR3 is CCARDQRPSSYNEQFF. As DNA, the CDR3 is TGCTGTGCTAGAGATCAGCGTCCGAGCTCCTACAATGAGCAGTTCTTC. The chain couples TRBV20-1 to TRBJ2-1, with D unresolved. CDR3 length: 16 residues. The germline gives CDR1 DFQATT, CDR2 SNEGSKA (reference sequence).

This clonotype has a handful of counts. The CDR3 DNA follows: TGCAGTGCTAGAGGACTGCCGGCGGGAGGACCCTACGAGCAGTACTTC. It translates to CSARGLPAGGPYEQYF. The genes are TRBV20-1 and TRBJ2-7; 8 bases are a match to TRBD2. V lost 1 base, J lost 2 bases, and 10 bases stayed unmatched. This CDR3 has 16 amino acids. Germline lookup yields CDR1 DFQATT and CDR2 SNEGSKA (reference sequence).

The CDR3 bases are TGTGCCAGCAGTGAACCCCGGGGGGCCGAGCTGTTTTTT. Translation: CASSEPRGAELFF. The chain has TRBV25-1 and TRBJ2-2, with D possibly matching TRBD2 (7 bases). This CDR3 has 13 residues. The V end lost 2 bases, the J end lost 11 bases, and 12 bases lay between the germline ends. Germline V CDR1 and CDR2: MGHDK, SYGVNS.

The chain is built from TRBV7-2 and TRBJ2-7, with D perhaps TRBD2 (6 bases). Germline V gene sequence: CDR1 SGHTA, CDR2 FQGNSA. This CDR3 has 15 residues. V lost 5 bases to trimming and J lost 0 bases, with 14 bases between them. For the CDR3, the DNA is TGTGCCAGCAGCGTCGTCGGGGGTTCCTCCTACGAGCAGTACTTC. Translated: CASSVVGGSSYEQYF.

V and J are TRBV29-1 and TRBJ1-2; the match to TRBD1 covers 7 bases. The CDR3 is made up of 12 amino acids. V gave up 5 bases and J gave up 4 bases; unmatched junction bases: 4. CDR1 and CDR2 from the germline V gene are SQVTM and ANQGSEA. For the CDR3, the DNA is TGCAGCGTTCTAGACAGGGCCTATGGCTACACCTTC. Encoded protein: CSVLDRAYGYTF.

This clonotype was seen a few times. CDR3 DNA sequence: TGCAGCGTTGAAGGTGAGGACTACGAGCAGTACTTC. This translates into CSVEGEDYEQYF. The chain carries TRBV29-1 and TRBJ2-7; D remains ambiguous. The germline V gene has CDR1 SQVTM and CDR2 ANQGSEA. This CDR3 spans 12 amino acids. V was shortened by 1 base and J by 3 bases, with 7 bases between the two germline ends.

There are many counts of this clonotype. The V call is TRBV24-1, the J call TRBJ2-2; D remains unclear. With 4 bases removed from V and 1 base from J, the gap between germline ends came to 3 bases. This CDR3 is built from 13 residues. The germline V gene has CDR1 KGHDR and CDR2 SFDVKD. CDR3 coding DNA: TGTGCCACCAGTGAGATGAACACCGGGGAGCTGTTTTTT. Translating it yields CATSEMNTGELFF.

V usage is TRBV28 and J usage is TRBJ1-6, with D maybe TRBD1 (6 bases). CDR1 is MDHEN, CDR2 SYDVKM, per germline. V shed 6 bases and J shed 10 bases, with 16 bases lying between them. The CDR3 sequence is 14 residues long. The CDR3 loop reads CASRQGAENSPLHF. The CDR3 bases are TGTGCCAGCAGACAGGGCGCTGAAAACTCACCCCTCCACTTT. The full variable domain, rest sourced from reference TRBV28 and TRBJ1-6, is DVKVTQSSRYLVKRTGEKVFLECVQDMDHENMFWYRQDPGLGLRLIYFSYDVKMKEKGDIPEGYSVSREKKERFSLILESASTNQTSMYLCASRQGAENSPLHFGNGTRLTVT.

The V and J genes are TRBV27 and TRBJ2-1, with 8 bases lining up with TRBD2. The CDR3 consists of 16 residues. V gave up 1 base and J gave up 6 bases; unmatched junction bases: 8. CDR1 is MNHEY and CDR2 is SMNVEV in the germline V gene (reference sequence). The CDR3 here is CASSLFTGLVGNEQFF. The CDR3 DNA sequence: TGTGCCAGCAGTTTATTTACGGGACTAGTAGGCAATGAGCAGTTCTTC.

This clonotype came up many times. This chain connects TRBV5-1 to TRBJ2-5, with 11 bases fitting TRBD2. With 4 bases clipped from V and 1 base from J, the junction kept 3 bases outside the gene matches. This CDR3 spans 15 amino acids. Germline-derived CDR1 and CDR2 are SGHRS and YFSETQ. CDR3 DNA sequence: TGCGCCAGCAGCCTGGGGACTAGCGGCCAAGAGACCCAGTACTTC. Residues: CASSLGTSGQETQYF.

This clonotype was seen a few times. The rearrangement links TRBV10-3 to TRBJ2-5; TRBD2 matches at 9 bases. With V trimmed by 6 bases and J by 2 bases, 7 bases remained unmatched. The CDR3 is 15 residues long. Germline V gene data show CDR1 as ENHRY and CDR2 as SYGVKD. The CDR3 DNA sequence: TGTGCCATCAGGGACGCGGGAGGGCGACAAGAGACCCAGTACTTC. Amino acids: CAIRDAGGRQETQYF.

The chain links TRBV20-1 to TRBJ2-5; 8 nucleotides agree with TRBD1. This CDR3 has 16 residues. J gave up 5 bases and V 0 bases, and 11 bases lay outside the gene matches. Germline-derived CDR1 and CDR2 are DFQATT and SNEGSKA (reference sequence). CDR3 sequence (DNA): TGCAGTGCTAGAGATGCCCGGCAGGGGGCTTTTGAGACCCAGTACTTC. It translates to CSARDARQGAFETQYF.

This clonotype was counted a few times. The chain joins TRBV5-1 to TRBJ2-3; the D gene is possibly TRBD1 (5 bases). V was cut by 0 bases and J by 2 bases, with 10 bases left in between. The CDR3 runs to 15 residues. The germline V gene has CDR1 SGHRS and CDR2 YFSETQ. CDR3 nucleotides: TGCGCCAGCAGCTTGGTAGGGGCAAACACAGATACGCAGTATTTT. Amino acid sequence: CASSLVGANTDTQYF.

This clonotype has only a few counts. The rearrangement joins TRBV11-2 to TRBJ2-6; D call uncertain. The CDR3 consists of 16 residues. The germline gives CDR1 SGHAT, CDR2 FQNNGV. V was pared by 7 bases and J by 0 bases, with 13 bases between. The CDR3 reads CASTPAAFSGANVLTF. Here the CDR3 DNA reads TGTGCCAGCACCCCTGCGGCCTTCTCTGGGGCCAACGTCCTGACTTTC.

This clonotype was detected ten times or more. This chain uses TRBV7-9 with TRBJ2-7; D is unresolved. Germline-derived CDR1 and CDR2 are SEHNR and FQNEAQ (reference sequence). Trimming shortened V by 5 bases and J by 7 bases, and 12 bases separated the two germline ends. This CDR3 contains 12 residues. Written as DNA, the CDR3 is TGTGCCAGCAGCGTGGGTCAGTGGGAGCAGTACTTC. Translated: CASSVGQWEQYF.

V and J are TRBV12-3 or TRBV12-4 and TRBJ2-7; D may be TRBD1 or TRBD2 (5 bases each). The length of the CDR3 is 13 residues. V lost 7 bases, J lost 3 bases, and 13 bases lay in between. CDR3 region: CASTLGPVYEQYF. The CDR3 bases are TGTGCCAGCACCCTGGGACCGGTCTACGAGCAGTACTTC.

This clonotype turned up a few times. The rearrangement uses TRBV12-3 or TRBV12-4 and TRBJ2-5; TRBD2 agrees at 7 bases. J gave up 4 bases and V 6 bases, and 8 bases lay outside the gene matches. CDR3 length: 14 residues. The CDR3 coding sequence is TGTGCCAGCAGCCTGAGCGGGATGGGAGAGACCCAGTACTTC. It codes for CASSLSGMGETQYF.

This clonotype has just a few counts. V gene TRBV21-1 combines with J gene TRBJ2-7; TRBD1 is taken as the D call from the table, unchecked against the DNA. TRBV21-1 is marked as a pseudogene. This CDR3 region has 16 residues. Here the CDR3 DNA reads TGTGCCAGCAGCAAGGTCTTTCGGGGACAGCCCTACGAGCAGTACTTC. This sequence encodes CASSKVFRGQPYEQYF.

The table lists this clonotype with a few counts. The rearrangement links TRBV5-5 to TRBJ1-1; D not resolved. CDR1 SGHKS and CDR2 YYEKEE come from the germline V gene (reference sequence). The CDR3 extends over 13 amino acids. Between the trimmed V and J ends, which lost 3 bases and 4 bases, there was a span of 10 bases. The CDR3 loop is CASSWSGVTEAFF. DNA for the CDR3: TGTGCCAGCAGCTGGAGCGGGGTCACTGAAGCTTTCTTT. Supplemented by reference TRBV5-5 and TRBJ1-1, the full variable domain reads DAGVTQSPTHLIKTRGQQVTLRCSPISGHKSVSWYQQVLGQGPQFIFQYYEKEERGRGNFPDRFSARQFPNYSSELNVNALLLGDSALYLCASSWSGVTEAFFGQGTRLTVV.

This clonotype came up many times. The chain employs TRBV12-3 or TRBV12-4 and TRBJ2-2, with 7 positions matching TRBD2. Trimming took 3 bases from V and 4 from J; bases not matched to a gene: 5. The CDR3 contains 15 residues. For the CDR3, the DNA is TGTGCCAGCAGTTTGGGGGGAGGGGTCACCGGGGAGCTGTTTTTT. The encoded protein is CASSLGGGVTGELFF.

V usage is TRBV24-1 and J usage is TRBJ2-3; D is ambiguous. The V gene's germline CDR1 is KGHDR and CDR2 SFDVKD. Between the trimmed V and J ends, which lost 1 base and 6 bases, there was a span of 10 bases. The CDR3 is 14 residues long. The CDR3 spells CATSDFPGPDTQYF. CDR3 sequence (DNA): TGTGCCACCAGTGATTTCCCTGGCCCCGATACGCAGTATTTT.